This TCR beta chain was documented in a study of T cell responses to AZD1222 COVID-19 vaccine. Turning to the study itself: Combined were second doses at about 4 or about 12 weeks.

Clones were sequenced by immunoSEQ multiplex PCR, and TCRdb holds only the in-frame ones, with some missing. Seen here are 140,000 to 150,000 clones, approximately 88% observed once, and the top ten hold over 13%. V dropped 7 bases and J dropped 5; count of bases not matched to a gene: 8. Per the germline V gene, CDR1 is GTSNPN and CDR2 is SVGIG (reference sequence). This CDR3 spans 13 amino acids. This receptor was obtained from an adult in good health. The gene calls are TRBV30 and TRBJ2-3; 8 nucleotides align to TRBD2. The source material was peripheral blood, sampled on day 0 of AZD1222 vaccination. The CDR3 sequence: CAYAGGLLDTQYF. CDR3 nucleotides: TGTGCCTATGCGGGGGGACTGCTAGATACGCAGTATTTT.